One and the same sample provided the 23 T cell receptor beta chains below, sequenced in a study of T cell changes during pregnancy in multiple sclerosis. The protocol was immunoSEQ multiplex PCR, while the TCRdb copy is restricted to in-frame clones and leaves out a portion. The table records more than 60,000 clones, 91% of them present only once. The sequencing used CD4+ T cells from peripheral blood mononuclear cells, collected in the third trimester of pregnancy. The receptors were gathered from a female donor in good health, enrolled as a control in a pregnancy study.

The rearrangement joins TRBV15 to TRBJ2-3; D is perhaps TRBD1 (6 bases). V was cut by 2 bases and J by 1 base, with 7 bases left in between. CDR3 length equals 14 residues. Germline V gives CDR1 LNHNV, CDR2 YYDKDF (reference sequence). The CDR3, as DNA: TGTGCCACCAGCAGACGACAGGGCACAGATACGCAGTATTTT. Protein sequence: CATSRRQGTDTQYF.

The rearrangement links TRBV4-3 to TRBJ2-1; a possible D gene is TRBD1 (5 bases). The CDR3 is 15 amino acids. Trimming shortened V by 8 bases and J by 2 bases, and 16 bases separated the two germline ends. Germline CDR1 is LGHNA and CDR2 is YSLEER. In DNA, the CDR3 is TGCGCCAGCGGTATTTCAGGGTCCCCCTACAATGAGCAGTTCTTC. Translating it yields CASGISGSPYNEQFF.

The rearrangement joins TRBV19 to TRBJ1-2, with TRBD1 matching 8 bases. This CDR3 is built from 15 residues. With 2 bases clipped from V and 4 bases from J, the junction kept 6 bases outside the gene matches. Germline V gene data show CDR1 as LNHDA and CDR2 as SQIVND (reference sequence). CDR3 in amino acids: CASSIQGANVYGYTF. CDR3 bases: TGTGCCAGTAGTATACAGGGGGCAAACGTCTATGGCTACACCTTC.

V gene TRBV9 combines with J gene TRBJ2-3; 8 bases align to TRBD2. The CDR3 loop spans 16 amino acids. CDR1 is SGDLS and CDR2 is YYNGEE in the germline V gene. V lost 1 base to trimming and J lost 4 bases; unmatched junction nucleotides: 8. The CDR3 bases are TGTGCCAGCAGCGTACTGGCGGGGGGCCCCCCAGATACGCAGTATTTT. Translated, it gives CASSVLAGGPPDTQYF.

This chain joins TRBV7-2 and TRBJ2-7, with TRBD1 identical over 9 bases. V was clipped by 5 bases and J by 3 bases; unmatched bases: 11. Germline V gene sequence: CDR1 SGHTA, CDR2 FQGNSA. The CDR3 is 16 amino acids. CDR3 in DNA: TGTGCCAGCAGCGAGCAGACAGGGGGTACCTTCTACGAGCAGTACTTC. Residues: CASSEQTGGTFYEQYF.

CDR3 in DNA: TGTGCCTGGACCCGCGGGGCAGCCGACTACGAGCAGTACTTC. Its translation: CAWTRGAADYEQYF. The chain joins TRBV30 to TRBJ2-7; TRBD2 might be the D (6 bases). With 4 bases removed from V and 3 bases from J, the gap between germline ends came to 16 bases. CDR1 and CDR2 (germline): GTSNPN, SVGIG (reference sequence). This CDR3 spans 14 amino acids.

The V gene is TRBV4-3, the J gene TRBJ1-1; TRBD1 agrees at 8 bases. Germline loops: CDR1 LGHNA, CDR2 YSLEER. V lost 0 bases to trimming and J lost 1 base; unmatched junction nucleotides: 4. The CDR3 runs to 16 residues. CDR3: CASSQDLGQGNTEAFF. CDR3 coding DNA: TGCGCCAGCAGCCAAGATCTAGGACAGGGGAACACTGAAGCTTTCTTT.

The CDR3 here is CASSETGSGETQYF. The CDR3 DNA reads TGCGCCAGCAGTGAAACAGGGTCTGGAGAGACCCAGTACTTC. The chain couples TRBV10-2 to TRBJ2-5; tentatively, D is TRBD1 (6 bases). Trimming removed 3 bases from V and 4 bases from J, with 12 bases in between. CDR1 is WSHSY and CDR2 is SAAADI in the germline V gene. The CDR3 is 14 amino acids.

The chain uses TRBV2 and TRBJ2-3, with 7 bases aligning to TRBD1. Germline lookup yields CDR1 SNHLY and CDR2 FYNNEI. V dropped 6 bases and J dropped 2; count of bases not matched to a gene: 17. The CDR3 covers 18 residues. The CDR3: CASRVDRFFGPNTDTQYF. The CDR3 DNA is TGTGCCAGCAGGGTGGACAGGTTCTTCGGTCCTAACACAGATACGCAGTATTTT.

This rearrangement joins TRBV27 to TRBJ1-2; D is unclear. In germline, CDR1 is MNHEY, CDR2 SMNVEV (reference sequence). The length of the CDR3 is 13 residues. Trimming pared 3 bases from V and 0 bases from J, leaving 5 bases between. DNA of the CDR3: TGTGCCAGCAGTTTCAGGCCTAACTATGGCTACACCTTC. This gives the protein CASSFRPNYGYTF.

This clone was detected once. This chain joins TRBV25-1 and TRBJ1-6, with TRBD1 matching 9 bases. CDR3 length: 17 amino acids. The germline gives CDR1 MGHDK, CDR2 SYGVNS. Germline trimming cut 1 base from V and 4 bases from J; bases unmatched to any gene: 5. This CDR3 is CASSESTGGRYNSPLHF. The DNA for the CDR3 is TGTGCCAGCAGTGAATCGACAGGGGGAAGATATAATTCACCCCTCCACTTT.

The chain has TRBV11-2 and TRBJ2-1, with 10 bases that match TRBD1. This CDR3 has 14 residues. V lost 5 bases to trimming and J lost 10 bases; unmatched junction nucleotides: 8. The germline CDR1 and CDR2 sequences are SGHAT and FQNNGV. This CDR3 reads CASSLGTGVREQFF. Written as DNA, the CDR3 is TGTGCCAGCAGCCTCGGGACAGGGGTAAGGGAGCAGTTCTTC.

This chain connects TRBV9 to TRBJ2-1; possible D gene TRBD1, 5 bases. The V end lost 4 bases, the J end lost 4 bases, and 15 bases lay between the germline ends. The CDR3 consists of 15 residues. Germline CDR1 is SGDLS and CDR2 is YYNGEE. The DNA for the CDR3 is TGTGCCAGCAGCCCCTCTAGAGCAGGGTACAATGAGCAGTTCTTC. It is translated as CASSPSRAGYNEQFF.

The chain uses TRBV2 and TRBJ1-1; 9 nucleotides align to TRBD1. The CDR3 covers 15 residues. Germline V gene data show CDR1 as SNHLY and CDR2 as FYNNEI. The ends lost 2 bases at V and 6 bases at J; junction bases unmatched: 7. In DNA, the CDR3 is TGTGCCAGCAGTGAATGGGGACAGGGAGTTTCTGAAGCTTTCTTT. Translated, it gives CASSEWGQGVSEAFF.

This chain connects TRBV30 to TRBJ2-3; D might be TRBD2 (6 bases). V was pared by 1 base and J by 2 bases, with 13 bases between. CDR1 and CDR2 (germline): GTSNPN, SVGIG (reference sequence). The CDR3 runs to 15 residues. The CDR3 spells CAWSGPRRDTDTQYF. The CDR3 DNA sequence: TGTGCCTGGAGTGGGCCTAGGAGGGACACAGATACGCAGTATTTT.

This chain connects TRBV7-2 to TRBJ1-2; 8 bases are a match to TRBD1. With 4 bases clipped from V and 1 base from J, the junction kept 8 bases outside the gene matches. The CDR3 has 16 residues. Germline CDR1 reads SGHTA; CDR2 reads FQGNSA. The CDR3, as DNA: TGTGCCAGCAGCTATTTGACAGGGGCCTTTAACTATGGCTACACCTTC. Translating it yields CASSYLTGAFNYGYTF.

This chain uses TRBV25-1 with TRBJ2-5, with D perhaps matching TRBD1 (6 bases). The V end lost 3 bases, the J end lost 2 bases, and 16 bases lay between the germline ends. The CDR3 loop spans 16 amino acids. In germline, CDR1 is MGHDK, CDR2 SYGVNS. The CDR3 DNA is TGTGCCAGCAGTGATCCCCTCCCGGGACAACAAGAGACCCAGTACTTC. This codes for CASSDPLPGQQETQYF.

The CDR3 sequence is CASSRGTGEEETQYF. The CDR3 coding sequence is TGTGCCAGCAGCCGGGGGACAGGGGAAGAGGAGACCCAGTACTTC. The chain employs TRBV5-4 and TRBJ2-5; 10 bases align to TRBD1. The ends lost 4 bases at V and 5 bases at J; junction bases unmatched: 8. The V gene's germline CDR1 is SGHNT and CDR2 YYREEE (reference sequence). The CDR3 sequence is 15 residues long.

The chain employs TRBV18 and TRBJ1-5; D might be TRBD1 (5 bases). This CDR3 has 16 residues. Germline CDR1 reads KGHSH; CDR2 reads LQKENI. Deletions cut 3 bases from V and 0 bases from J, with 12 bases between. CDR3: CASSPRTLHSNQPQHF. The CDR3 region has the DNA TGTGCCAGCTCACCCCGGACACTACATAGCAATCAGCCCCAGCATTTT. Combining the CDR3 with reference TRBV18 and TRBJ1-5 gives the whole variable domain NAGVMQNPRHLVRRRGQEARLRCSPMKGHSHVYWYRQLPEEGLKFMVYLQKENIIDESGMPKERFSAEFPKEGPSILRIQQVVRGDSAAYFCASSPRTLHSNQPQHFGDGTRLSIL.

The V call is TRBV20-1, the J call TRBJ1-1, with D possibly matching TRBD1 (6 bases). The CDR3 runs 11 residues. Germline V lookup: CDR1 DFQATT, CDR2 SNEGSKA (reference sequence). In nucleotides, the CDR3 is TGCAGGGTACAGGGATACACTGAAGCTTTCTTT. Encoded protein: CRVQGYTEAFF.

The rearrangement joins TRBV6-4 to TRBJ1-3; possible D gene TRBD1, 5 bases. V shed 3 bases and J shed 8 bases, with 17 bases lying between them. Germline V gene sequence: CDR1 MRHNA, CDR2 SNTAGT. The CDR3 is 15 residues long. The CDR3 sequence: CASSDEGEVVDTIYF. DNA for the CDR3: TGTGCCAGCAGTGATGAAGGGGAGGTTGTGGACACCATATATTTT.

V is TRBV5-1 and J is TRBJ1-2, with 11 bases matching TRBD1. The V segment lost 0 bases and the J segment 7 bases; nucleotides outside the gene matches: 5. CDR3 length: 15 amino acids. Germline assignment: CDR1 SGHRS and CDR2 YFSETQ. CDR3 in amino acids: CASSLAGTGGIGYTF. CDR3 in DNA: TGCGCCAGCAGCTTGGCAGGGACAGGGGGGATTGGCTACACCTTC.

This sequence joins TRBV7-9 and TRBJ2-1; D call uncertain. V was pared by 2 bases and J by 10 bases, with 15 bases between. The germline V gene has CDR1 SEHNR and CDR2 FQNEAQ (reference sequence). The CDR3 loop spans 14 amino acids. In DNA, the CDR3 is TGTGCCAGCAGCTTACTAGACGTTCGCGGAGAGCAGTTCTTC. This translates into CASSLLDVRGEQFF.